The rows below give T cell receptor beta chains drawn from one sample of a study of shared clonotypes between healthy human individuals. Assay: immunoSEQ multiplex PCR; the TCRdb copy retains only in-frame clones and omits some. The sample has 850,000 to 1,200,000 clones, 60% to 80% seen once. Sequenced material: memory CD4+ T cells sorted from blood. These receptors all come from a young man in good health. Both conserved end residues are part of each CDR3. Fields, in order: D gene, V gene, clone size, J gene, CDR3 DNA, CDR3 protein. The D gene is left open where the match is weak. Expanded clones get a size class; other rows say once, few or many, or leave the size out.

>.|TRBV5-6|.|TRBJ2-2
TGTGCCAGCAGCTTGGGGACTACGAACACCGGGGAGCTGTTTTTT
CASSLGTTNTGELFF
>.|TRBV5-1|.|TRBJ2-1
TGCGCCAGCAGCTTCCGGGCCAACAATGAGCAGTTCTTC
CASSFRANNEQFF
>.|TRBV7-6|few|TRBJ2-1
TGTGCCAGCAGCACAGCAGGGCAAACCTACAATGAGCAGTTCTTC
CASSTAGQTYNEQFF
>.|TRBV10-2|once|TRBJ2-7
TGCGCCAGCAGTGAGGCCCCCAACGAGCAGTACTTC
CASSEAPNEQYF
>.|TRBV6-5|.|TRBJ1-2
TGTGCCAGCAGTTACTCGATGGTTGGGGGCTATGGCTACACCTTC
CASSYSMVGGYGYTF
>.|TRBV5-4|many|TRBJ1-3
TGTGCCAGCAGCCCGGATGCAGCCTCTGGAAACACCATATATTTT
CASSPDAASGNTIYF
>.|TRBV6-1|few|TRBJ2-7
TGTGCCAGCAGTGAAGTTCCCTCCTACGAGCAGTACTTC
CASSEVPSYEQYF
>TRBD1|TRBV4-1|.|TRBJ2-7
TGCGCCAGCAGCCAAACTCAAGGCAGGTGGGACAGCTCCTACGAGCAGTACTTC
CASSQTQGRWDSSYEQYF
>.|TRBV5-4|once|TRBJ1-2
TGTGCCAGCAGCTTGGCGGGCAGATCTAACTATGGCTACACCTTC
CASSLAGRSNYGYTF
>TRBD1|TRBV6-1|.|TRBJ1-2
TGTGCCAGCAGTGAACCAGCAACAATACAGGGGGCGGGTGGCTACACCTTC
CASSEPATIQGAGGYTF
>.|TRBV4-3|.|TRBJ2-7
TGCGCCAGCAGCCACGCTCTAGGGCACGAGCAGTACTTC
CASSHALGHEQYF
>.|TRBV29-1|few|TRBJ1-1
TGCAGCGTTGCGGGCCGACATTCGGCCATGAACACTGAAGCTTTCTTT
CSVAGRHSAMNTEAFF
>.|TRBV7-2|few|TRBJ2-7
TGTGCCAGCAGCTTCTTAGACCGCCGCTACGAGCAGTACTTC
CASSFLDRRYEQYF
>TRBD1|TRBV29-1|.|TRBJ1-2
TGCAGCGTCGGGACAGGGGGGAGTGTCGGCTATGGCTACACCTTC
CSVGTGGSVGYGYTF
>TRBD2|TRBV11-3|.|TRBJ2-3
TGTGCCAGCAGCTCTGGACTGGGGAGGGCAGATACGCAGTATTTT
CASSSGLGRADTQYF
>.|TRBV11-3|few|TRBJ1-2
TGTGCCAGCAGCTTAGTGCGGTTGGCAATCAGCTACACCTTC
CASSLVRLAISYTF
>.|TRBV4-3|.|TRBJ1-1
TGCGCCAGCAGCCAAGCTTGGGACCCCCGCACTGAAGCTTTCTTT
CASSQAWDPRTEAFF
>TRBD2|TRBV7-9|.|TRBJ2-5
TGTGCCAGCAGCTTATTGCGGGAGAGGCAAGAGACCCAGTACTTC
CASSLLRERQETQYF
>.|TRBV15|once|TRBJ2-4
TGTGCCACCAGCAGAGTGGGAGCCAAAAACATTCAGTACTTC
CATSRVGAKNIQYF
>TRBD2|TRBV25-1|.|TRBJ2-1
TGTGCCAGCAGTGAAACTAGCGGGAGTTTCTACAATGAGCAGTTCTTC
CASSETSGSFYNEQFF
>TRBD2|TRBV7-3|once|TRBJ2-1
TGTGCCAGCAGCCCCCTGGGAGGGAAAAACAATGAGCAGTTCTTC
CASSPLGGKNNEQFF
>TRBD2|TRBV30|once|TRBJ2-3
TGTGCCTGGAGTGGAGGGACTAGCGGGGGGACAGATACGCAGTATTTT
CAWSGGTSGGTDTQYF
>TRBD2|TRBV4-1|once|TRBJ2-1
TGCGCCAGCAGCCTATGGACTAGCGGGGGGGCGAATGAGCAGTTCTTC
CASSLWTSGGANEQFF
>.|TRBV2|.|TRBJ1-1
TGTGCCAGCTCCCCGGACAGACTTAACACTGAAGCTTTCTTT
CASSPDRLNTEAFF
>.|TRBV7-9|.|TRBJ1-1
TGTGCCAGCAGCTTTATGGGAGGCATGAACACTGAAGCTTTCTTT
CASSFMGGMNTEAFF
>.|TRBV7-9|.|TRBJ2-3
TGTGCCAGCAGCTTAACCCCGCAGGGTGCGACAGATACGCAGTATTTT
CASSLTPQGATDTQYF